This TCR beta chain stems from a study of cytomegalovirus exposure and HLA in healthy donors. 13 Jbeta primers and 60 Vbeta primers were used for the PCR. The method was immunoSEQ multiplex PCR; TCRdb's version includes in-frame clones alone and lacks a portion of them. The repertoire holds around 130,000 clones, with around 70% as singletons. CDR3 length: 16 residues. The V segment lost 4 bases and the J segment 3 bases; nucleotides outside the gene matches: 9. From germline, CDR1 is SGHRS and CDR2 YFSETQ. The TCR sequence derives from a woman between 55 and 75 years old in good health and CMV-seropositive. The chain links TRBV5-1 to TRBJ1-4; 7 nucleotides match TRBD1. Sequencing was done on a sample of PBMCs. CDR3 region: CASSRQGSRSNEKLFF. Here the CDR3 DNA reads TGCGCCAGCAGCCGACAGGGAAGCAGGTCTAATGAAAAACTGTTTTTT. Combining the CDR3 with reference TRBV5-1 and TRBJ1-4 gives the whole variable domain KAGVTQTPRYLIKTRGQQVTLSCSPISGHRSVSWYQQTPGQGLQFLFEYFSETQRNKGNFPGRFSGRQFSNSRSEMNVSTLELGDSALYLCASSRQGSRSNEKLFFGSGTQLSVL.